The 7 T cell receptor beta chains presented below share a single source sample, sequenced in a study of T cell changes during pregnancy in multiple sclerosis. Using immunoSEQ multiplex PCR, the repertoire was profiled, and TCRdb retains in-frame clones only, with some absent. The sample lists more than 80,000 clones, more than 85% seen once, with about 1.5% in the top ten. The sequences come from peripheral blood, collected in the first trimester of pregnancy. Receptors were obtained from a female donor with multiple sclerosis, enrolled in a pregnancy study.

CDR3 residues: CASSLGSGTRASGANVLTF. The CDR3 nucleotides are TGTGCCAGCAGCCTAGGGTCCGGGACTAGGGCCTCTGGGGCCAACGTCCTGACTTTC. V and J are TRBV7-8 and TRBJ2-6, with 8 bases lining up with TRBD2. Trimming cost V 5 bases and J 0 bases; bases outside gene matches: 12. The length of the CDR3 is 19 residues. CDR1 is SGHVS and CDR2 is FQNEAQ in the germline V gene.

The chain carries TRBV6-1 and TRBJ2-3; 7 positions agree with TRBD2. V lost 11 bases, J lost 0 bases, and 8 bases stayed unmatched. CDR3 length equals 14 residues. Germline CDR1 MNHNS, CDR2 SASEGT. The CDR3 here is CAHSGAKSTDTQYF. DNA of the CDR3: TGTGCCCACAGCGGGGCAAAAAGCACAGATACGCAGTATTTT.

This sequence joins TRBV5-1 and TRBJ1-3; unclear D gene. The germline V gene has CDR1 SGHRS and CDR2 YFSETQ. V dropped 2 bases and J dropped 1 base, with 13 bases sitting between them. The CDR3 sequence is 16 residues long. CDR3 bases: TGCGCCAGCAGCTTTTTGGAGTCCTCTTCTGGAAACACCATATATTTT. Amino acid sequence: CASSFLESSSGNTIYF.

The CDR3 DNA sequence: TGTGCCAGCAGAAGACAAAACTATGGCTACACCTTC. This encodes CASRRQNYGYTF. The J gene is TRBJ1-2, the V gene TRBV27; the D is unclear. The CDR3 is 12 amino acids. Deletions cut 6 bases from V and 2 bases from J, with 7 bases between. CDR1 and CDR2 (germline): MNHEY, SMNVEV (reference sequence).

This chain links TRBV7-9 with TRBJ2-7, with D unclear. The germline CDR1 and CDR2 sequences are SEHNR and FQNEAQ (reference sequence). Trimming left V 1 base short and J 7 bases short, with 5 bases between. CDR3 length equals 11 residues. In nucleotides, the CDR3 is TGTGCCAGCAGCTTAGGGCTGGAGCAGTACTTC. Translation: CASSLGLEQYF. The full variable domain, its missing parts supplied by reference TRBV7-9 and TRBJ2-7, is DTGVSQNPRHKITKRGQNVTFRCDPISEHNRLYWYRQTLGQGPEFLTYFQNEAQLEKSRLLSDRFSAERPKGSFSTLEIQRTEQGDSAMYLCASSLGLEQYFGPGTRLTVT.

Turning to this clone: Other DNA sequences within the sample encode an identical CDR3. This chain connects TRBV28 to TRBJ1-1; D call uncertain. The V gene's germline CDR1 is MDHEN and CDR2 SYDVKM. V was trimmed by 5 bases and J by 1 base, leaving 8 bases between them. This CDR3 contains 13 residues. The CDR3 region is CASSLPGNTEAFF. The CDR3 nucleotides read TGTGCCAGCAGTCTCCCAGGGAACACTGAAGCTTTCTTT.

The rearrangement joins TRBV6-5 to TRBJ2-7, with TRBD2 matching over 9 bases. CDR3 length: 13 amino acids. Germline loops: CDR1 MNHEY, CDR2 SVGAGI. V shed 7 bases, J shed 4 bases, and the junction held 5 bases outside the gene matches. Here the CDR3 reads CASKRREGYEQYF. DNA of the CDR3: TGTGCCAGCAAGCGGCGGGAGGGGTACGAGCAGTACTTC.